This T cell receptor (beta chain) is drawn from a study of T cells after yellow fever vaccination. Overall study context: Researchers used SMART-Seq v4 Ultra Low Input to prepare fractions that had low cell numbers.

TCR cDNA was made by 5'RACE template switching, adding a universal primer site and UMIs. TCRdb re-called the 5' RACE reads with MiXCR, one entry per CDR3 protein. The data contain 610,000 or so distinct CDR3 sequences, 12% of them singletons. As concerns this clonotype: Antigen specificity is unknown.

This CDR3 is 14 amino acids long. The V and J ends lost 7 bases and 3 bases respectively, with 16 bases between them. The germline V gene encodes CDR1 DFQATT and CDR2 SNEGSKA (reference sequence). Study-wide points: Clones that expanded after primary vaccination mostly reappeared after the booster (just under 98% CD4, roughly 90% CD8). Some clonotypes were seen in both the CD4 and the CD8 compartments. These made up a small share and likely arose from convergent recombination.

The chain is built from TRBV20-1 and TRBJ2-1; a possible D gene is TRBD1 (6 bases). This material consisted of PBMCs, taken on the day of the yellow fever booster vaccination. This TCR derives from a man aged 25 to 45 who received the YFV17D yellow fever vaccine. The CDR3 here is CSGGQRPIYNEQFF. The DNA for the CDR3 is TGCAGTGGGGGGCAGCGACCCATCTACAATGAGCAGTTCTTC.